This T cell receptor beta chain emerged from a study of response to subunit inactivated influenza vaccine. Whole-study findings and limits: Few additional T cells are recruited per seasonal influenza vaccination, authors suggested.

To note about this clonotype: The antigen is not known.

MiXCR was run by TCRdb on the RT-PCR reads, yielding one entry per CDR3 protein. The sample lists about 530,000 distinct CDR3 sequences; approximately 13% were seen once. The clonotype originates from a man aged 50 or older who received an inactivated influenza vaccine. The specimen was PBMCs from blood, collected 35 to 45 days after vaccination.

CDR3 region: CASSLAANRANIQYF. The CDR3, as DNA: TGTGCCAGCAGCTTAGCGGCTAACCGGGCAAACATTCAGTACTTC. The chain recombines TRBV7-2 with TRBJ2-4, with D unresolved. The germline V gene has CDR1 SGHTA and CDR2 FQGNSA. The CDR3 length is 15 residues. Trimming took off 0 bases at V and 6 bases at J, with 12 bases between the two ends. The whole variable domain, remainder taken from reference TRBV7-2 and TRBJ2-4, is GAGVSQSPSNKVTEKGKDVELRCDPISGHTALYWYRQSLGQGLEFLIYFQGNSAPDKSGLPSDRFSAERTGGSVSTLTIQRTQQEDSAVYLCASSLAANRANIQYFGAGTRLSVL.